This is a list of T cell receptor beta chains from one sample in a study of graft-versus-host responses after intestinal transplantation. Generated by immunoSEQ multiplex PCR, the TCRdb table keeps only in-frame clones and is missing some. The table includes approximately 12,000 clones, 76% detected once. The input for sequencing was ileum tissue, taken 23 days after intestinal transplant. These receptors came from a human patient who received an intestinal transplant, so some T cells may come from the graft donor. Both conserved end residues are trimmed from each CDR3. Fields, in order: J gene, clone size, V gene, D gene, CDR3 protein. The D gene is left open where the match is weak. Clone size appears in some rows only: once, few, many, or a class for an expanded clone.

J gene: TRBJ2-7
clone size: NA
V gene: TRBV6-5
D gene: TRBD2
CDR3 protein: ASSLTSGRVYEQY

J gene: TRBJ2-1
clone size: few
V gene: TRBV4-1
D gene: TRBD2
CDR3 protein: ASSQELGLAVNEQF

J gene: TRBJ1-5
clone size: few
V gene: TRBV7-3
D gene: NA
CDR3 protein: ASSLKGGPPNQPQH

J gene: TRBJ2-3
clone size: NA
V gene: TRBV7-3
D gene: TRBD2
CDR3 protein: ASSSTRAGLAGGMQY

J gene: TRBJ2-3
clone size: NA
V gene: TRBV7-2
D gene: NA
CDR3 protein: ASSSYTDTQY

J gene: TRBJ2-1
clone size: few
V gene: TRBV7-9
D gene: NA
CDR3 protein: ASSLGGEQF

J gene: TRBJ1-1
clone size: NA
V gene: TRBV4-1
D gene: NA
CDR3 protein: ASSQGDGTEAF

J gene: TRBJ2-7
clone size: few
V gene: TRBV15
D gene: NA
CDR3 protein: ATSERAAFYEQY

J gene: TRBJ2-6
clone size: NA
V gene: TRBV7-2
D gene: NA
CDR3 protein: ASSFLGSGANVLT

J gene: TRBJ2-5
clone size: NA
V gene: TRBV7-2
D gene: NA
CDR3 protein: ASSSIGSRGETQY

J gene: TRBJ2-5
clone size: NA
V gene: TRBV9
D gene: TRBD2
CDR3 protein: ASSVGTSVETQY

J gene: TRBJ2-3
clone size: NA
V gene: TRBV5-4
D gene: NA
CDR3 protein: ASSLTSTDTQY

J gene: TRBJ1-1
clone size: NA
V gene: TRBV28
D gene: NA
CDR3 protein: ASIRVGTEAF

J gene: TRBJ1-1
clone size: NA
V gene: TRBV7-2
D gene: NA
CDR3 protein: ASSGGQDKAF

J gene: TRBJ2-1
clone size: NA
V gene: TRBV7-6
D gene: NA
CDR3 protein: ASSSPGTLNEQF

J gene: TRBJ2-5
clone size: once
V gene: TRBV4-1
D gene: NA
CDR3 protein: ASSQDNRPRNRQETQY

J gene: TRBJ2-3
clone size: NA
V gene: TRBV10-3
D gene: TRBD1
CDR3 protein: AISLDRGSDTQY

J gene: TRBJ2-3
clone size: NA
V gene: TRBV25-1
D gene: NA
CDR3 protein: ASSDADSTDTQY

J gene: TRBJ2-5
clone size: NA
V gene: TRBV29-1
D gene: NA
CDR3 protein: SVEDLRGGETQY

J gene: TRBJ2-1
clone size: NA
V gene: TRBV4-3
D gene: TRBD2
CDR3 protein: ASSQSAGLINEQF

J gene: TRBJ2-7
clone size: NA
V gene: TRBV9
D gene: TRBD2
CDR3 protein: ASSVDGGRSSYEQY

J gene: TRBJ2-1
clone size: NA
V gene: TRBV15
D gene: TRBD2
CDR3 protein: ATSRTSGSPRLHRNEQF

J gene: TRBJ1-1
clone size: NA
V gene: TRBV19
D gene: TRBD1
CDR3 protein: ASSRRGPGEAF

J gene: TRBJ2-1
clone size: NA
V gene: TRBV18
D gene: TRBD1
CDR3 protein: ASSRKTGHGDREQF

J gene: TRBJ1-6
clone size: NA
V gene: TRBV5-1
D gene: NA
CDR3 protein: ASSLAKPGQNSPLH

J gene: TRBJ2-7
clone size: NA
V gene: TRBV11-1
D gene: NA
CDR3 protein: ASSSTAGYEQY

J gene: TRBJ2-3
clone size: NA
V gene: TRBV27
D gene: TRBD1
CDR3 protein: ASSFWTGVNTDTQY

J gene: TRBJ2-3
clone size: NA
V gene: TRBV2
D gene: NA
CDR3 protein: ASGGTAHRDTQY

J gene: TRBJ1-2
clone size: NA
V gene: TRBV28
D gene: TRBD1
CDR3 protein: ASSPAGTDYGYT

J gene: TRBJ1-2
clone size: NA
V gene: TRBV29-1
D gene: NA
CDR3 protein: SVELGLGYT

J gene: TRBJ1-1
clone size: NA
V gene: TRBV27
D gene: NA
CDR3 protein: ASSLPQGSDLTEAF

J gene: TRBJ1-5
clone size: NA
V gene: TRBV5-8
D gene: TRBD1
CDR3 protein: ASTETGGRNQPQH

J gene: TRBJ1-2
clone size: NA
V gene: TRBV4-1
D gene: NA
CDR3 protein: ASSQDNNYGYT

J gene: TRBJ2-3
clone size: NA
V gene: TRBV5-1
D gene: NA
CDR3 protein: ASSLLGRGASSTDTQY

J gene: TRBJ1-1
clone size: NA
V gene: TRBV30
D gene: NA
CDR3 protein: AWSVGWGSFNTEAF

J gene: TRBJ1-4
clone size: few
V gene: TRBV7-2
D gene: TRBD1
CDR3 protein: ASSYTTGDEKLF

J gene: TRBJ2-7
clone size: NA
V gene: TRBV19
D gene: NA
CDR3 protein: ASSITPKAGEQY

J gene: TRBJ2-1
clone size: once
V gene: TRBV2
D gene: TRBD2
CDR3 protein: ASSESGLAVYNEQF

J gene: TRBJ2-7
clone size: once
V gene: TRBV28
D gene: NA
CDR3 protein: ASSLGPDSSYEQY

J gene: TRBJ1-4
clone size: few
V gene: TRBV7-3
D gene: NA
CDR3 protein: ASSLGGGEKLF

J gene: TRBJ2-1
clone size: NA
V gene: TRBV1
D gene: NA
CDR3 protein: TSSQRDLAGVYNEQF

J gene: TRBJ1-5
clone size: NA
V gene: TRBV28
D gene: TRBD1
CDR3 protein: ASSLSGGGSNQPQH

J gene: TRBJ2-7
clone size: NA
V gene: TRBV5-6
D gene: NA
CDR3 protein: ASSQIYPPTGLEEQY

J gene: TRBJ1-1
clone size: NA
V gene: TRBV14
D gene: NA
CDR3 protein: ASSQDSVNTEAF

J gene: TRBJ2-7
clone size: NA
V gene: TRBV27
D gene: NA
CDR3 protein: ASSLRPRGHEQY

J gene: TRBJ2-1
clone size: NA
V gene: TRBV27
D gene: TRBD1
CDR3 protein: ASSQDRDGGNEQF